This T cell receptor (beta chain) was identified in a study of blood T cell repertoires in COVID-19 (dated by TCRdb to 2020 to 2021). Broadly, across the study: The collaborator samples originated in the United States, Italy and Spain and spanned the acute and convalescent phases of COVID-19. The prospective study material was composed of cDNA or gDNA derived from T cells, B-cell-depleted T cells, or PBMCs. Deeply sampled blood TCRbeta repertoires from subjects exposed to, actively infected with, or recovered from COVID-19 were included in the dataset. The repertoires were released in a freely available public database intended as a resource for research on the immune response to SARS-CoV-2. Samples were obtained from the ongoing ImmuneRACE study (first 160 participants) and from 1,254 subjects provided by 6 global collaborators. A de-identified subject ID, COVID-19 status, age in years and sex were almost always included in the sample metadata. HLA class I and class II types, where available, came from metadata supplied by the sample provider rather than from assay-based typing.

TCRbeta CDR3 regions were amplified from genomic DNA using the immunoSEQ Assay, a bias-controlled multiplex PCR. Per the source publication's procedure: The number of nucleated cells in each sample was estimated by amplification of reference gene primers within the assay. Sequence reads were collapsed and filtered to measure the absolute abundance of every unique TCRbeta CDR3 rearrangement. For each sample, productive Simpson clonality was calculated by taking the square root of Simpson's diversity index across productive rearrangements. In its TCRdb copy, this immuneACCESS table keeps in-frame sequences only and misses some clones. Where compared with another copy, unresolved V genes explain less than half of these, and the others have no known cause. V and J calls and clone size are copied from that table; D and trimming were computed from the DNA. The sample table records 390,000 or so clones; more than 70% of these occur just once. The ten largest clones represent more than 9% of the sample.

One collaborating source in Seattle enrolled patients during active infection and followed them longitudinally through the course of disease. Whole blood was collected in K2EDTA tubes by collaborating institutions according to the institutions' own protocols. For TCRbeta analysis, collaborators shipped samples as frozen whole blood, isolated PBMCs, or DNA extracted from either of those sample types. What the study reported, not specific to this receptor: How much clinical and demographic metadata was included differed by source and by participant, and the metadata was provided uncurated.

A single count supports this clone. It lacks a known antigen. Base qualities are not recorded, but no much larger clone differs from it by a single base. CDR1 and CDR2 are drawn from the germline V gene (reference sequence): GTSNPN, SVGIG. Including cysteine and phenylalanine, the CDR3 has 14 amino acids. The CDR3 DNA has 42 bases and is translated from base 1. Here V drops 3 bases and J drops 5 bases, and the junction holds 8 bases not matched to any gene. Sequencing input: peripheral blood. The receptor chain draws on TRBV30 and TRBJ1-2; 8 of the junction bases match TRBD1. The TCR was taken from a woman in her 30s with COVID-19, enrolled during active disease. The nucleotide sequence is given as TGTGCCTGGAGGGTAAAGGACAGGGATTATGGCTACACCTTC. Its translation is CAWRVKDRDYGYTF.